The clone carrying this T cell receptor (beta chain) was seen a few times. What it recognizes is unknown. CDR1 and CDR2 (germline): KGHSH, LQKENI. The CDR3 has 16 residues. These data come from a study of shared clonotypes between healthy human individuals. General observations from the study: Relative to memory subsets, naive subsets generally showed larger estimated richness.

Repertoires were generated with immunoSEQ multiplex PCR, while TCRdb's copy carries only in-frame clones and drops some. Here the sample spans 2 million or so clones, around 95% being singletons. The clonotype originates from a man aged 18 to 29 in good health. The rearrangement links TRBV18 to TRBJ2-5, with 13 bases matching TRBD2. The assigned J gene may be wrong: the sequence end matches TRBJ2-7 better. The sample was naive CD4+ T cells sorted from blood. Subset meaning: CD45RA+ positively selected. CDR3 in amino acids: CASSPVGLAGTYEQYF. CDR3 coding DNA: TGTGCCAGCTCACCCGTGGGACTAGCGGGGACCTACGAGCAGTACTTC.